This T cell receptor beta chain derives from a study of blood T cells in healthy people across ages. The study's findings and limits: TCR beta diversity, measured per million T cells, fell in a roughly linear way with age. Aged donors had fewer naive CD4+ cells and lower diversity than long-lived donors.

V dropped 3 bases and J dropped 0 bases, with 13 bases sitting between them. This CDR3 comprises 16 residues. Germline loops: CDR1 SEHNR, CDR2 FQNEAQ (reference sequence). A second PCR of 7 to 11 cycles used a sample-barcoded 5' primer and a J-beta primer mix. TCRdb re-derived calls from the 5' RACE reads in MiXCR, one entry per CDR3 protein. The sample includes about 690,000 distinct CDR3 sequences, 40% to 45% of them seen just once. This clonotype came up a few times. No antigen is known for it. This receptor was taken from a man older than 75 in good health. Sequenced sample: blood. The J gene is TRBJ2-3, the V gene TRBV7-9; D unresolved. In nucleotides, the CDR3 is TGTGCCAGCAGCTTTCCGGGCTACCGTAGCACAGATACGCAGTATTTT. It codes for CASSFPGYRSTDTQYF.